The following is a TCR beta chain sequence with its context. Germline CDR1 GTSNPN, CDR2 SVGIG (reference sequence). Trimming left V 0 bases short and J 3 bases short, with 11 bases between. The length of the CDR3 is 15 residues. The sample is drawn from a study of cytomegalovirus exposure and HLA in healthy donors. The study ran its PCR with 60 Vbeta and 13 Jbeta primers. Profiled with immunoSEQ multiplex PCR; TCRdb holds only in-frame clones, not every one. The sample contains nearly 200,000 clones, roughly 80% of which appear only once. The TCR comes from a woman aged 30 to 39 in good health and CMV-seropositive. V gene TRBV30 combines with J gene TRBJ2-2; tentative D call: TRBD2 (5 bases). The sample consisted of PBMCs. The CDR3 here is CAWSVVAPHTGELFF. The CDR3 bases are TGTGCCTGGAGTGTGGTAGCGCCCCACACCGGGGAGCTGTTTTTT.